This T cell receptor beta chain was observed in a study of identifying expanded T cells in peripheral blood. Notes on this clone: Its antigen remains unknown.

The protocol was immunoSEQ multiplex PCR, while the TCRdb copy is restricted to in-frame clones and leaves out a portion. The table has approximately 120,000 clones, about 87% seen once. Germline V lookup: CDR1 SGHDN, CDR2 FVKESK. This CDR3 is built from 14 residues. V was cut by 1 base and J by 1 base, with 7 bases left in between. Study conclusions and caveats: Clone count variance between two-week samples rose with total template count. Technical replicates showed around 1.3 changed clones; roughly two weeks roughly 16; four weeks 19.

No infections or other immune events were documented during collection. The TCR sequence derives from a person between 18 and 69 years old in good health. The genes are TRBV14 and TRBJ1-2, with unresolved D. Input material: blood. The CDR3 spells CASSQGRNNYGYTF. CDR3 DNA sequence: TGTGCCAGCAGCCAAGGCAGGAATAACTATGGCTACACCTTC.